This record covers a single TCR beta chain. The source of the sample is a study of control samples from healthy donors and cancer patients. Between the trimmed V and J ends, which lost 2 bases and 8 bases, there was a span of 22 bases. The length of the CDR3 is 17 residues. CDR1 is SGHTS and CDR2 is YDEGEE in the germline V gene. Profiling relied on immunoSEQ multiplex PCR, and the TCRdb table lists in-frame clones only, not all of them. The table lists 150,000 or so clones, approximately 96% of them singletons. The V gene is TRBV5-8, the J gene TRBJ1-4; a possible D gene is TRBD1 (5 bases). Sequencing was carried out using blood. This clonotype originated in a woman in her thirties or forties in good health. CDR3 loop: CASSFGDRGGFVEKLFF. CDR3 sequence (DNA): TGTGCCAGCAGCTTTGGGGACCGAGGAGGGTTCGTCGAAAAACTGTTTTTT.